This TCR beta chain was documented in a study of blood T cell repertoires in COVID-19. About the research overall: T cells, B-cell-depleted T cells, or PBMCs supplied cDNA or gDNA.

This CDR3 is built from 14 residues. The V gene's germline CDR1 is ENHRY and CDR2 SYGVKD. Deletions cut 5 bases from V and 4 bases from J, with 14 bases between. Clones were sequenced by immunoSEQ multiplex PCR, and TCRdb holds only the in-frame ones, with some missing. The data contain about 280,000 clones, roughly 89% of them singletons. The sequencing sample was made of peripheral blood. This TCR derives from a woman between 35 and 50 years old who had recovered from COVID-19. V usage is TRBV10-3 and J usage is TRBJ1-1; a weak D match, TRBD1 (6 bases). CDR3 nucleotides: TGTGCCATCAGTCCGACAGGATTACCCACTGAAGCTTTCTTT. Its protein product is CAISPTGLPTEAFF.